The entry below gives a single TCR beta chain sequence along with its context. The PCR employed 60 Vbeta primers together with 13 Jbeta primers. As originally analysed: Some 11 million of the 80 million or so unique TCR beta chains counted in a later analysis were shared. Assay used: immunoSEQ multiplex PCR; TCRdb lists only in-frame clones, some missing. D and trimming were read from the DNA, whereas the V and J calls and clone size are those reported in that table. The sample shows 90,000 or so clones, 65% to 90% of them seen only once. The sample is drawn from a study of cytomegalovirus exposure and HLA in healthy donors. This CDR3 contains 17 residues. The germline V and J ends were trimmed by 0 bases and 0 bases, with 12 bases remaining between them. In germline, CDR1 is WNHNN, CDR2 SYGVQD (reference sequence).

The receptor was isolated from a man aged 25-40 years in good health and CMV-seropositive. The chain is built from TRBV10-1 and TRBJ1-3, with a weak D call TRBD1 (6 bases). The material sequenced was PBMCs. This CDR3 reads CASSESRQVLSGNTIYF. CDR3 bases: TGCGCCAGCAGTGAGTCCCGACAGGTCCTCTCTGGAAACACCATATATTTT.